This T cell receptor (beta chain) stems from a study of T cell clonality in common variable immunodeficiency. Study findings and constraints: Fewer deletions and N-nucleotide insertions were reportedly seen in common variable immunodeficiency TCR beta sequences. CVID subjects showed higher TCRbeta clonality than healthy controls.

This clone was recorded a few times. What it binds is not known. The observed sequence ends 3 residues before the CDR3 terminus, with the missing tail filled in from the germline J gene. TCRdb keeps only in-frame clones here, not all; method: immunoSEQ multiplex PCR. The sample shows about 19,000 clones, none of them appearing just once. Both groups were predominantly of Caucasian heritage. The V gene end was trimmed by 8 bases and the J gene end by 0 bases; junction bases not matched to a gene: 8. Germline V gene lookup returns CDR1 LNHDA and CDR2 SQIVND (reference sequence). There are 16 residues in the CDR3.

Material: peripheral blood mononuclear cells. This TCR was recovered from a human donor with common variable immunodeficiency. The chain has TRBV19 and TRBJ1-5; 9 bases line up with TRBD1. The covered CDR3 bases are TGTGCCAGTGGGGCCGGGACAGGGCGTAGCAATCAGCCC. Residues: CASGAGTGRSNQP. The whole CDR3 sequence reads CASGAGTGRSNQPQHF.